Listed below are T cell receptor beta chains from one sample, sequenced in a study of T cell responses to AZD1222 COVID-19 vaccine. Profiling relied on immunoSEQ multiplex PCR, and the TCRdb table lists in-frame clones only, not all of them. The data show 95,000 to 100,000 clones, 84% seen once. The material was peripheral blood, obtained 28 days after the second AZD1222 dose. Receptors were obtained from an adult who received the AZD1222 COVID-19 vaccine. Both conserved end residues are part of each CDR3. Fields, in order: J gene, V gene, clone size, D gene, CDR3 protein, CDR3 DNA. A D gene is named only where the DNA matches it firmly. Where a row states a size, it is once, few, many or the class of an expanded clone; other rows omit it.

TRBJ2-3 TRBV5-1 NA NA CASSLGPYTGTDTQYF TGCGCCAGCAGCTTAGGGCCTTACACTGGCACAGATACGCAGTATTTT
TRBJ1-1 TRBV4-3 NA NA CASSWAVQGGTEAFF TGCGCCAGCAGCTGGGCCGTTCAAGGGGGCACTGAAGCTTTCTTT
TRBJ2-7 TRBV7-9 once TRBD2 CASSPSGSGAAYEQYF TGTGCCAGCAGTCCTAGCGGGAGCGGAGCGGCCTACGAGCAGTACTTC
TRBJ1-2 TRBV5-5 NA TRBD1 CASSLYSQGANYGYTF TGTGCCAGCAGCTTGTATTCCCAGGGGGCTAACTATGGCTACACCTTC
TRBJ1-5 TRBV6-5 NA NA CASSYSGGGQPQHF TGTGCCAGCAGTTACTCAGGGGGGGGTCAGCCCCAGCATTTT
TRBJ1-5 TRBV7-9 NA NA CASSQQEKSFGQPQHF TGTGCCAGCAGCCAACAGGAAAAGTCGTTTGGACAGCCCCAGCATTTT
TRBJ2-7 TRBV7-2 NA TRBD1 CASSLGTGHEQYF TGTGCCAGCAGCCTCGGGACAGGTCACGAGCAGTACTTC
TRBJ1-6 TRBV3-1/TRBV3-2 once NA CASKPGTYNSPLHF TGTGCCAGCAAGCCGGGAACATATAATTCACCCCTCCACTTT
TRBJ1-6 TRBV5-6 once TRBD1 CASSLASGTGDSPLHF TGTGCCAGCAGCTTGGCCTCCGGGACAGGGGATTCACCCCTCCACTTT
TRBJ1-1 TRBV2 NA TRBD1 CASREQGANTEAFF TGTGCCAGCAGGGAACAGGGGGCGAACACTGAAGCTTTCTTT
TRBJ1-2 TRBV4-1 NA NA CASSQVESTGGYTF TGCGCCAGCAGCCAAGTGGAGTCAACGGGGGGCTACACCTTC
TRBJ1-2 TRBV30 NA TRBD1 CSLRQGGGYTF TGCTCACTCCGACAGGGAGGAGGCTACACCTTC
TRBJ1-5 TRBV6-5 NA NA CASSQPGDSNQPQHF TGTGCCAGCAGCCAACCGGGGGATAGCAATCAGCCCCAGCATTTT
TRBJ2-1 TRBV19 once NA CASSISLSSYNEQFF TGTGCCAGTAGTATATCGCTCAGCTCCTACAATGAGCAGTTCTTC
TRBJ2-3 TRBV11-2 NA NA CASSLGQGTDTQYF TGTGCCAGCAGCTTAGGCCAGGGCACAGATACGCAGTATTTT
TRBJ2-2 TRBV13 few TRBD1 CASSFRRGRGTGELFF TGTGCCAGCAGCTTCAGAAGGGGGCGCGGTACCGGGGAGCTGTTTTTT
TRBJ2-6 TRBV6-5 NA NA CASSYTGTGANVLTF TGTGCCAGCAGTTACACCGGGACTGGGGCCAACGTCCTGACTTTC
TRBJ2-3 TRBV6-5 few NA CASSYFASSTDTQYF TGTGCCAGCAGTTACTTTGCGAGTAGCACAGATACGCAGTATTTT
TRBJ1-1 TRBV6-5 NA NA CASSYLMEAEAFF TGTGCCAGCAGTTACCTAATGGAAGCTGAAGCTTTCTTT
TRBJ1-1 TRBV27 NA NA CASSLGGGEAFF TGTGCCAGCAGTTTGGGAGGGGGTGAAGCTTTCTTT
TRBJ2-5 TRBV24-1 NA NA CATSERPLGTQYF TGTGCCACCAGTGAGCGTCCTCTCGGGACCCAGTACTTC
TRBJ1-5 TRBV6-1 NA NA CASSEAGALTFNQPQHF TGTGCCAGCAGTGAAGCGGGGGCACTGACTTTCAATCAGCCCCAGCATTTT
TRBJ1-2 TRBV2 NA NA CATTSDAVLNYGYTF TGTGCCACCACATCGGACGCAGTGTTAAACTATGGCTACACCTTC
TRBJ1-2 TRBV7-2 NA NA CASSYSGTINYGYTF TGTGCCAGCAGCTACTCCGGGACAATTAACTATGGCTACACCTTC
TRBJ1-1 TRBV10-3 NA NA CAISVAGRNTEAFF TGTGCCATCAGTGTAGCAGGGCGGAACACTGAAGCTTTCTTT
TRBJ1-5 TRBV18 NA TRBD1 CASSPASRGNQPQHF TGTGCCAGCTCCCCGGCTTCCAGGGGGAATCAGCCCCAGCATTTT
TRBJ1-1 TRBV6-2/TRBV6-3 NA NA CASSSQRTEAFF TGTGCCAGCAGTTCCCAAAGGACTGAAGCTTTCTTT
TRBJ2-6 TRBV19 NA NA CASSTTGIGANVLTF TGTGCCAGTAGTACTACAGGGATTGGGGCCAACGTCCTGACTTTC
TRBJ1-4 TRBV7-9 NA NA CASSSGPHLLNEKLFF TGTGCCAGCAGCTCCGGTCCCCATCTCCTAAATGAAAAACTGTTTTTT
TRBJ2-7 TRBV27 NA NA CASSDLGNRFYEQYF TGTGCCAGCAGTGACCTAGGGAATCGATTTTACGAGCAGTACTTC
TRBJ2-2 TRBV19 NA NA CASREDRVAGELFF TGTGCCAGCCGGGAGGACAGGGTTGCCGGGGAGCTGTTTTTT
TRBJ1-2 TRBV30 few NA CAWSVHPQATGGYTF TGTGCCTGGAGTGTACACCCCCAGGCGACGGGAGGCTACACCTTC
TRBJ1-5 TRBV15 NA NA CATTTSAPQHF TGTGCCACGACCACAAGCGCGCCCCAGCATTTT
TRBJ1-5 TRBV24-1 NA NA CATSDSQGGNQPQHF TGTGCCACCAGTGATTCACAGGGTGGCAATCAGCCCCAGCATTTT
TRBJ2-1 TRBV7-3 NA NA CASSSEGLRQFF TGTGCCAGCAGCTCCGAGGGCCTGCGGCAGTTCTTC
TRBJ1-5 TRBV3-1/TRBV3-2 once NA CASSQQGNQPQHF TGTGCCAGCAGCCAACAGGGCAATCAGCCCCAGCATTTT
TRBJ2-3 TRBV7-9 NA TRBD1 CASSLGGGRVTDTQYF TGTGCCAGCAGCTTAGGAGGGGGCAGGGTCACAGATACGCAGTATTTT
TRBJ2-1 TRBV2 NA TRBD1 CASSERQGSVDEQFF TGTGCCAGCAGTGAGCGACAGGGAAGTGTGGATGAGCAGTTCTTC
TRBJ1-2 TRBV5-1 NA NA CASSLGDRSYGYTF TGCGCCAGCAGCTTGGGGGATCGGAGCTATGGCTACACCTTC
TRBJ1-6 TRBV19 NA NA CASGGTLDSPLHF TGTGCCAGTGGGGGGACATTGGATTCACCCCTCCACTTT
TRBJ1-4 TRBV21-1 NA NA CASSKEGERNEKLFF TGTGCCAGCAGCAAAGAGGGGGAGCGGAATGAAAAACTGTTTTTT
TRBJ1-2 TRBV7-9 NA NA CASSLGSVYGYTF TGTGCCAGCAGCTTAGGATCCGTCTATGGCTACACCTTC
TRBJ2-7 TRBV4-3 NA TRBD2 CASSQGEGLAGAYEQYF TGCGCCAGCAGCCAAGGGGAAGGACTAGCGGGAGCGTACGAGCAGTACTTC
TRBJ1-2 TRBV20-1 NA NA CRAGGHYGYTF TGCAGGGCCGGGGGCCACTATGGCTACACCTTC
TRBJ2-5 TRBV5-1 NA TRBD1 CASSLGTGLQETQYF TGCGCCAGCAGCTTGGGGACAGGGCTCCAAGAGACCCAGTACTTC
TRBJ2-3 TRBV18 NA NA CASSPSWAGTDTQYF TGTGCCAGCTCACCATCATGGGCAGGCACAGATACGCAGTATTTT
TRBJ2-7 TRBV3-1/TRBV3-2 NA NA CASSYPGHHYEQYF TGTGCCAGCAGTTATCCGGGACATCACTACGAGCAGTACTTC
TRBJ2-1 TRBV11-2 NA NA CASRGLNNEQFF TGTGCCAGCAGGGGGCTCAACAATGAGCAGTTCTTC
TRBJ2-3 TRBV9 NA TRBD2 CASSVAALTSGTDTQYF TGTGCCAGCAGCGTTGCTGCTCTGACTAGCGGAACAGATACGCAGTATTTT
TRBJ2-1 TRBV11-3 NA NA CASSNGAHNEQFF TGTGCCAGCAGCAACGGAGCCCACAATGAGCAGTTCTTC
TRBJ1-1 TRBV5-6 once TRBD1 CASSSLQGARNTEAFF TGTGCCAGCAGCTCCCTACAGGGGGCTCGGAACACTGAAGCTTTCTTT
TRBJ2-2 TRBV2 NA NA CASSVGPTGELFF TGTGCCAGCAGTGTTGGGCCAACCGGGGAGCTGTTTTTT
TRBJ1-2 TRBV7-2 NA NA CASSLGRGGSYGYTF TGTGCCAGCAGCTTAGGAAGGGGGGGTAGCTATGGCTACACCTTC
TRBJ2-2 TRBV19 NA TRBD1 CASRTQGAVTGELFF TGTGCCAGTAGGACACAGGGGGCCGTCACCGGGGAGCTGTTTTTT
TRBJ1-1 TRBV18 NA TRBD1 CASSPGQGSEAFF TGTGCCAGCTCACCAGGACAGGGAAGTGAAGCTTTCTTT
TRBJ1-1 TRBV7-2 few NA CASSLSSGLNTEAFF TGTGCCAGCAGCTTATCGTCCGGGTTGAACACTGAAGCTTTCTTT
TRBJ1-1 TRBV10-3 NA TRBD1 CAISEGTEGNTEAFF TGTGCCATCAGTGAGGGGACAGAAGGGAACACTGAAGCTTTCTTT
TRBJ1-3 TRBV7-6 many NA CASSLGGRDPLYF TGTGCCAGCAGCTTAGGCGGCAGGGACCCACTGTATTTT
TRBJ2-3 TRBV9 NA TRBD2 CASSVPGGTDTQYF TGTGCCAGCAGCGTACCGGGGGGGACAGATACGCAGTATTTT
TRBJ1-4 TRBV5-1 once TRBD1 CASSLPSGGAREKLFF TGCGCCAGCAGCCTCCCCTCAGGGGGCGCGAGAGAAAAACTGTTTTTT